The subject of this entry is one T cell receptor beta chain. Its specificity is not known. This entry comes from a study of shared clonotypes between healthy human individuals. On the study more broadly: Three plates each covered CD4 naive and memory; CD8 naive two, CD8 memory one.

Clones were sequenced by immunoSEQ multiplex PCR, and TCRdb holds only the in-frame ones, with some missing. The sample shows about 510,000 clones, 90% to 96% of them seen only once. Overall study results and limits: Generation probabilities were higher for clonotypes shared across all four sorted-subset donors than for unshared ones. Though the depth was large, rarefaction showed that sorted-subset sequencing was incomplete.

V was cut by 5 bases and J by 0 bases, with 15 bases left in between. CDR1 is SNHLY, CDR2 FYNNEI, per germline. CDR3 length: 16 residues. The receptor's source is a woman in her 30s in good health. Sequenced input: naive CD4+ T cells sorted from blood. Described subset: CD45RA+ positively selected. The chain combines TRBV2 with TRBJ2-3; tentatively, D is TRBD2 (6 bases). The DNA of the CDR3 is TGTGCCAGCAGTAGCATTCAGGGACTCAGCACAGATACGCAGTATTTT. Residues: CASSSIQGLSTDTQYF.